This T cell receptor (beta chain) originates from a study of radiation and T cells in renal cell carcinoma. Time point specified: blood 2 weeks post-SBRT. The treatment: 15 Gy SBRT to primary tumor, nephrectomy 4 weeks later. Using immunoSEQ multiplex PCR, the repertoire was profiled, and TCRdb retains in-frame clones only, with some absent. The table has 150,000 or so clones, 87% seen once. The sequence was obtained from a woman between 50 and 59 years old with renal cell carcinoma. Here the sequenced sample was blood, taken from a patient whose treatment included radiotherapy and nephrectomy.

CDR3 nucleotide sequence: TGTGCCAGCAGTTCGGGAGGGAGGGCAGAGACCCAGTACTTC. Translating gives CASSSGGRAETQYF. The V and J genes are TRBV21-1 and TRBJ2-5; the table's D call TRBD2 went unverified against the DNA. TRBV21-1 is designated a pseudogene. The CDR3 runs to 14 residues.